One and the same sample provided the 13 T cell receptor beta chains below, sequenced in a study of shared clonotypes between healthy human individuals. Assay used: immunoSEQ multiplex PCR; TCRdb lists only in-frame clones, some missing. The data hold around 1.9 million clones, with roughly 91% observed a single time. Naive CD8 cells lacked CD45RO, underwent positive selection for CCR7 and left out terminally differentiated effector memory CD45RA+ cells. The sample taken for sequencing was naive CD8+ T cells from PBMCs. Receptors originate from a man in his late teens or twenties in good health. Some clones in this sample may be carry-over from other donors' samples.

The chain uses TRBV7-6 and TRBJ2-7; D is undetermined. V was shortened by 5 bases and J by 3 bases, with 20 bases between the two germline ends. This CDR3 has 16 amino acids. Germline-derived CDR1 and CDR2 are SGHVS and FNYEAQ. CDR3 bases: TGTGCCAGCAGCCCCTACAGCACCTCTAACCTCTACGAGCAGTACTTC. Protein sequence: CASSPYSTSNLYEQYF.

J is TRBJ2-7 and V is TRBV2, with D possibly matching TRBD2 (6 bases). This CDR3 contains 16 residues. Germline V gene data show CDR1 as SNHLY and CDR2 as FYNNEI. The ends were cut back, 6 bases at V and 3 bases at J, with 21 bases in the middle. The CDR3, as DNA: TGTGCCAGCAGAAGAATCGGGACTTCTGCCGACTACGAGCAGTACTTC. Translating gives CASRRIGTSADYEQYF. Looking up the rest from reference TRBV2 and TRBJ2-7 gives the full variable domain: EPEVTQTPSHQVTQMGQEVILRCVPISNHLYFYWYRQILGQKVEFLVSFYNNEISEKSEIFDDQFSVERPDGSNFTLKIRSTKLEDSAMYFCASRRIGTSADYEQYFGPGTRLTVT.

The V gene is TRBV7-8, the J gene TRBJ2-7, with 8 nucleotides matching TRBD1. The V gene's germline CDR1 is SGHVS and CDR2 FQNEAQ. The length of the CDR3 is 15 residues. V trimming: 6 bases; J trimming: 2 bases; junction bases outside the gene matches: 9. The CDR3, as DNA: TGTGCCAGCAGGATCGGGACAGGTGCAACCTACGAGCAGTACTTC. Translation gives CASRIGTGATYEQYF.

The V gene is TRBV7-2, the J gene TRBJ2-5, with D tentatively TRBD1 (6 bases). The CDR3 contains 15 residues. Looked up from germline, CDR1 is SGHTA and CDR2 is FQGNSA. Trimming left V 5 bases short and J 1 base short, with 14 bases between. The CDR3 DNA reads as TGTGCCAGCAGCACCCGAAGGGACATCCAAGAGACCCAGTACTTC. Translated: CASSTRRDIQETQYF. Together with reference TRBV7-2 and TRBJ2-5, the CDR3 gives the full variable domain: GAGVSQSPSNKVTEKGKDVELRCDPISGHTALYWYRQSLGQGLEFLIYFQGNSAPDKSGLPSDRFSAERTGGSVSTLTIQRTQQEDSAVYLCASSTRRDIQETQYFGPGTRLLVL.

This clone has only a few counts. Other DNA sequences from this sample encode an identical CDR3 as well. For the CDR3, the DNA is TGTGCCAGCAGCGTATCGGGGCGTGATACGCAGTATTTT. It encodes CASSVSGRDTQYF. The chain uses TRBV9 and TRBJ2-3; D may be TRBD1 or TRBD2 (5 bases each). The CDR3 contains 13 residues. The germline V and J ends were trimmed by 1 base and 6 bases, with 9 bases remaining between them. Germline assignment: CDR1 SGDLS and CDR2 YYNGEE.

This clone showed up just once. The chain employs TRBV7-2 and TRBJ2-6; unclear D gene. The germline V and J ends were trimmed by 5 bases and 0 bases, with 8 bases remaining between them. Germline CDR1 and CDR2: SGHTA and FQGNSA. The CDR3 is 15 amino acids. As DNA, the CDR3 is TGTGCCAGCAGCCCCCCCGACTCTGGGGCCAACGTCCTGACTTTC. Its protein product is CASSPPDSGANVLTF.

Here the CDR3 DNA reads TGTGCCAGCAGTGTGACTAGAGACAATGAGCAGTTCTTC. It yields the protein CASSVTRDNEQFF. V is TRBV25-1 and J is TRBJ2-1, with D possibly matching TRBD2 (6 bases). Trimming took off 4 bases at V and 5 bases at J, with 9 bases between the two ends. The V gene's germline CDR1 is MGHDK and CDR2 SYGVNS. This CDR3 has 13 residues.

The chain joins TRBV27 to TRBJ2-7; maybe TRBD2 (6 bases). Germline CDR1 reads MNHEY; CDR2 reads SMNVEV (reference sequence). Trimming left V 3 bases short and J 3 bases short, with 18 bases between. This CDR3 has 16 amino acids. The CDR3 DNA follows: TGTGCCAGCAGTTTCCAACCCGGACTAATAGGCTACGAGCAGTACTTC. Amino acid sequence: CASSFQPGLIGYEQYF.

The genes are TRBV27 and TRBJ2-1; 11 positions agree with TRBD2. Germline V gives CDR1 MNHEY, CDR2 SMNVEV (reference sequence). Trimming removed 10 bases from V and 9 bases from J; junction bases left unmatched: 17. The CDR3 runs to 16 residues. In nucleotides, the CDR3 is TGTGCCACTCTGGGGACCGGGACTAGCGGACCCCCTGAGCAGTTCTTC. Translating gives CATLGTGTSGPPEQFF.

This clone was recorded only once. V usage is TRBV10-3 and J usage is TRBJ2-7; 9 bases line up with TRBD1. Per germline, CDR1 ENHRY and CDR2 SYGVKD. Trimming at V came to 10 bases and at J to 6 bases, leaving 13 bases not matched to a gene. The CDR3 sequence is 14 residues long. The CDR3 loop reads CATQGALREAEQYF. CDR3 DNA: TGTGCCACACAGGGGGCGCTCCGGGAGGCCGAGCAGTACTTC.

The rearrangement joins TRBV27 to TRBJ2-3; 9 bases map to TRBD2. Per the germline V gene, CDR1 is MNHEY and CDR2 is SMNVEV (reference sequence). V lost 8 bases to trimming and J lost 3 bases; unmatched junction nucleotides: 6. CDR3 size: 14 residues. CDR3 loop: CASRVGLATDTQYF. The DNA of the CDR3 is TGTGCCAGCCGGGTGGGACTAGCAACAGATACGCAGTATTTT.

The table lists this clone with a count of one. This same CDR3 is encoded by further DNA sequences in the sample. CDR3 residues: CASSPPTVYEQYF. CDR3 nucleotide sequence: TGTGCCAGCAGCCCGCCGACAGTCTACGAGCAGTACTTC. The chain uses TRBV7-9 and TRBJ2-7; D might be TRBD1 (5 bases). Trimming removed 5 bases at V and 3 bases at J, with 11 bases between. The CDR3 consists of 13 residues. CDR1 is SEHNR and CDR2 is FQNEAQ in the germline V gene (reference sequence).

The chain has TRBV7-9 and TRBJ1-1; D might be TRBD1 (5 bases). CDR3 length equals 16 residues. Germline assignment: CDR1 SEHNR and CDR2 FQNEAQ (reference sequence). The V and J ends lost 5 bases and 2 bases respectively, with 18 bases between them. CDR3 in amino acids: CASSPRGGEKNTEAFF. The DNA for the CDR3 is TGTGCCAGCAGCCCCCGGGGGGGTGAAAAAAACACTGAAGCTTTCTTT.